What follows is one T cell receptor (beta chain) and its context. Sequencing was performed with immunoSEQ multiplex PCR; in TCRdb, only in-frame clones are kept and a portion is missing. The sample consists of 300,000 to 350,000 clones, approximately 90% of them appearing once. This sample is part of a study of blood T cell repertoires in COVID-19. CDR1 and CDR2 (germline): SGHTA, FQGNSA. V was cut by 2 bases and J by 4 bases, with 17 bases left in between. The CDR3 is 16 amino acids. The specimen was peripheral blood. The chain recombines TRBV7-2 with TRBJ1-1; tentative D call: TRBD1 (6 bases). The source of this sequence is a man younger than 30 with active or convalescent COVID-19. CDR3 loop: CASSLYEGHRGTEAFF. CDR3 nucleotide sequence: TGTGCCAGCAGCTTATATGAGGGACATCGAGGCACTGAAGCTTTCTTT.